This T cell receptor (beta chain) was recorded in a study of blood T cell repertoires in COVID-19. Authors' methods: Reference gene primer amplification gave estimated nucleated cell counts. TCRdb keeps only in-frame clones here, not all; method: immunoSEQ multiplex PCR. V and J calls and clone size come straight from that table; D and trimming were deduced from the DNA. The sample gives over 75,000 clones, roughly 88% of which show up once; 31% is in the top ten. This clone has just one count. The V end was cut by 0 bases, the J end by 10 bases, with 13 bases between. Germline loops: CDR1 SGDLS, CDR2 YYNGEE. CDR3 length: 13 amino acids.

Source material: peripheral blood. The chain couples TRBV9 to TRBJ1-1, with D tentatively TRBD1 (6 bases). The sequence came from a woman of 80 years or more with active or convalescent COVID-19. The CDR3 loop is CASSVGSNRVAFF. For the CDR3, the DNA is TGTGCCAGCAGCGTAGGATCCAACAGGGTAGCTTTCTTT. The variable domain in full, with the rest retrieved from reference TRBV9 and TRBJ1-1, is DSGVTQTPKHLITATGQRVTLRCSPRSGDLSVYWYQQSLDQGLQFLIQYYNGEERAKGNILERFSAQQFPDLHSELNLSSLELGDSALYFCASSVGSNRVAFFGQGTRLTVV.